These 21 T cell receptor beta chains originate from one sample sequenced in a study of blood T cell repertoires in COVID-19. Repertoires were generated with immunoSEQ multiplex PCR, while TCRdb's copy carries only in-frame clones and drops some. The sample lists about 74,000 clones; around 82% were seen once. Source material: peripheral blood. Receptors were obtained from a human donor in a cohort sampled during active COVID-19.

The chain has TRBV3-1 (or the pseudogene TRBV3-2) and TRBJ2-1; 11 bases line up with TRBD1. With 4 bases clipped from V and 2 bases from J, the junction kept 1 base outside the gene matches. The CDR3 is 15 amino acids. Germline V CDR1 and CDR2: LGHDT, YNNKEL (reference sequence). The CDR3 bases are TGTGCCAGCAGCCCGGGACAGGGGGCCTACAATGAGCAGTTCTTC. Translating it yields CASSPGQGAYNEQFF.

V gene TRBV24-1 combines with J gene TRBJ2-1; the match to TRBD2 covers 9 bases. The V gene end was trimmed by 3 bases and the J gene end by 5 bases; junction bases not matched to a gene: 7. CDR3 length: 16 amino acids. Germline CDR1 and CDR2: KGHDR and SFDVKD. The CDR3: CATSDKLTSGHNEQFF. In DNA, the CDR3 is TGTGCCACCAGTGATAAGTTGACTAGCGGACACAATGAGCAGTTCTTC.

The chain employs TRBV7-9 and TRBJ2-2, with 10 nucleotides matching TRBD2. The CDR3 is 14 amino acids. Trimming removed 4 bases from V and 11 bases from J; junction bases left unmatched: 7. Germline values: CDR1 SEHNR, CDR2 FQNEAQ (reference sequence). The CDR3, as DNA: TGTGCCAGCAGCTGGACTAGCGGTCGAGGCGAGCTGTTTTTT. Encoded protein: CASSWTSGRGELFF.

The chain couples TRBV6-5 to TRBJ1-1, with D unresolved. V dropped 7 bases and J dropped 4 bases, with 16 bases sitting between them. Looked up from germline, CDR1 is MNHEY and CDR2 is SVGAGI. This CDR3 contains 14 residues. Written as DNA, the CDR3 is TGTGCCAGCATCCTCAGGCGGGATTCCACTGAAGCTTTCTTT. Amino acids: CASILRRDSTEAFF.

The chain has TRBV28 and TRBJ2-7; 16 bases align to TRBD2. V shed 5 bases, J shed 6 bases, and the junction held 10 bases outside the gene matches. The germline V gene has CDR1 MDHEN and CDR2 SYDVKM. This CDR3 comprises 17 residues. The CDR3 DNA follows: TGTGCCAGCAGTGCGGGGGGGACTAGCGGGAGGGCTCGCGAGCAGTACTTC. Residues: CASSAGGTSGRAREQYF.

J is TRBJ2-7 and V is TRBV3-1 (or the pseudogene TRBV3-2), with 14 positions matching TRBD2. Losses at the gene ends were 1 base for V and 6 bases for J; bases not matched to a gene: 5. This CDR3 spans 16 amino acids. CDR1 is LGHDT and CDR2 is YNNKEL in the germline V gene (reference sequence). The CDR3 sequence is CASSQGGLAGAPEQYF. The CDR3 DNA follows: TGTGCCAGCAGCCAAGGGGGACTAGCGGGAGCTCCCGAGCAGTACTTC.

The V and J genes are TRBV5-4 and TRBJ1-6; the match to TRBD1 covers 9 bases. Germline CDR1 reads SGHNT; CDR2 reads YYREEE (reference sequence). The CDR3 totals 15 residues. The junction had 7 bases not matched to a gene; V was cut back by 4 bases and J by 8 bases. The CDR3 sequence is CASSGGQGSDSPLHF. In nucleotides, the CDR3 is TGTGCCAGCAGCGGGGGACAGGGATCAGATTCACCCCTCCACTTT.

The rearrangement links TRBV9 to TRBJ2-6; D call uncertain. Germline V gene sequence: CDR1 SGDLS, CDR2 YYNGEE. V gave up 0 bases and J gave up 0 bases, with 4 bases separating them. This CDR3 comprises 15 residues. The CDR3, as DNA: TGTGCCAGCAGCGTAGAGAGCTCTGGGGCCAACGTCCTGACTTTC. Its protein product is CASSVESSGANVLTF.

This clone was counted a few times. The V gene is TRBV5-6, the J gene TRBJ2-1, with 9 positions matching TRBD2. CDR1 and CDR2 from the germline V gene are SGHDT and YYEEEE. The CDR3 totals 16 residues. The ends lost 4 bases at V and 4 bases at J; junction bases unmatched: 9. CDR3 sequence reads: CASSAGSGSVYNEQFF. DNA of the CDR3: TGTGCCAGCAGCGCCGGTAGCGGGAGCGTGTACAATGAGCAGTTCTTC.

There are a few counts of this clone. The gene calls are TRBV6-5 and TRBJ1-2; D remains unclear. The length of the CDR3 is 14 residues. V was clipped by 5 bases and J by 2 bases, with 12 bases between them. Looked up from germline, CDR1 is MNHEY and CDR2 is SVGAGI. The DNA of the CDR3 is TGTGCCAGCAGTCCCTCGAGCGGGAACTATGGCTACACCTTC. It is translated as CASSPSSGNYGYTF.

V and J are TRBV27 and TRBJ2-7; weak D call: TRBD2 (6 bases). Trimming took 6 bases from V and 0 from J, leaving 18 bases between them. The CDR3 has 16 residues. Germline CDR1 MNHEY, CDR2 SMNVEV (reference sequence). The CDR3, as DNA: TGTGCCAGCAGCCGGGGCGGTGGGAGGCCCTCCTACGAGCAGTACTTC. This gives the protein CASSRGGGRPSYEQYF.

The CDR3 protein is CASSYSIGQGSYEQYF. The DNA for the CDR3 is TGTGCCAGCAGTTACTCGATCGGACAGGGGAGCTACGAGCAGTACTTC. The chain links TRBV6-5 to TRBJ2-7; 9 bases match TRBD1. The V and J ends lost 0 bases and 3 bases, in that order; junction bases with no gene match: 6. Germline-derived CDR1 and CDR2 are MNHEY and SVGAGI. The CDR3 totals 16 residues.

The CDR3 DNA sequence: TGTGCCAGCAGCCCAAGCGATAGATCCTACAATGAGCAGTTCTTC. Encoded protein: CASSPSDRSYNEQFF. V usage is TRBV3-1 (or the pseudogene TRBV3-2) and J usage is TRBJ2-1, with D hard to call. Trimming left V 4 bases short and J 1 base short, with 11 bases between. Germline CDR1 reads LGHDT; CDR2 reads YNNKEL (reference sequence). The CDR3 consists of 15 residues.

J is TRBJ2-6 and V is TRBV30; no firm D call. The CDR3 runs 13 residues. Trimming cost V 7 bases and J 2 bases, with 9 bases left between them. Germline lookup yields CDR1 GTSNPN and CDR2 SVGIG (reference sequence). CDR3 sequence reads: CAFRAPGANVLTF. Written as DNA, the CDR3 is TGTGCCTTCCGCGCCCCTGGGGCCAACGTCCTGACTTTC.

The chain uses TRBV19 and TRBJ2-7; 11 bases are shared with TRBD1. The trim removed 5 bases at V and 2 bases at J, leaving 2 bases unmatched. The germline gives CDR1 LNHDA, CDR2 SQIVND (reference sequence). The CDR3 has 14 residues. The CDR3 DNA is TGTGCCAGTAGTGTGGGACAGGGGGCCTACGAGCAGTACTTC. It is translated as CASSVGQGAYEQYF. Variable domain in full (rest from reference TRBV19 and TRBJ2-7): DGGITQSPKYLFRKEGQNVTLSCEQNLNHDAMYWYRQDPGQGLRLIYYSQIVNDFQKGDIAEGYSVSREKKESFPLTVTSAQKNPTAFYLCASSVGQGAYEQYFGPGTRLTVT.

The rearrangement joins TRBV5-1 to TRBJ2-2; 7 nucleotides line up with TRBD1. Unmatched junction bases numbered 4, after V lost 3 bases and J lost 2 bases. Germline V gene lookup returns CDR1 SGHRS and CDR2 YFSETQ. The CDR3 spans 15 residues. CDR3 sequence: CASSYGQENTGELFF. The DNA of the CDR3 is TGCGCCAGCAGCTACGGACAGGAAAACACCGGGGAGCTGTTTTTT.

This rearrangement joins TRBV19 to TRBJ2-7; 7 positions match TRBD2. J gave up 2 bases and V 6 bases, and 7 bases lay outside the gene matches. Germline lookup yields CDR1 LNHDA and CDR2 SQIVND (reference sequence). The CDR3 runs to 14 residues. The CDR3 DNA sequence: TGTGCCAGTAGAACCACTAGCGTTGCCTACGAGCAGTACTTC. Its protein product is CASRTTSVAYEQYF.

This chain connects TRBV18 to TRBJ2-2, with 10 bases fitting TRBD1. V shed 5 bases, J shed 3 bases, and the junction held 9 bases outside the gene matches. Germline assignment: CDR1 KGHSH and CDR2 LQKENI. CDR3 length: 17 residues. The CDR3 protein is CASSSRGTGAHTGELFF. In DNA, the CDR3 is TGTGCCAGCTCATCTCGAGGGACAGGGGCCCACACCGGGGAGCTGTTTTTT.

V usage is TRBV2 and J usage is TRBJ2-7; 9 bases are shared with TRBD2. Trimming cost V 5 bases and J 4 bases; bases outside gene matches: 6. This CDR3 is 14 amino acids long. CDR1 SNHLY and CDR2 FYNNEI come from the germline V gene. In nucleotides, the CDR3 is TGTGCCAGCAGTCCGAGCGGGAGGATGTACGAGCAGTACTTC. Its protein is CASSPSGRMYEQYF.

The chain carries TRBV11-2 and TRBJ2-2; D is unresolved. CDR3 length: 13 amino acids. Per the germline V gene, CDR1 is SGHAT and CDR2 is FQNNGV. Trimming shortened V by 4 bases and J by 2 bases, and 5 bases separated the two germline ends. CDR3 sequence reads: CASSSVNTGELFF. DNA for the CDR3: TGTGCCAGCAGCTCCGTCAACACCGGGGAGCTGTTTTTT. Based on the CDR3 plus reference TRBV11-2 and TRBJ2-2, the full variable domain is EAGVAQSPRYKIIEKRQSVAFWCNPISGHATLYWYQQILGQGPKLLIQFQNNGVVDDSQLPKDRFSAERLKGVDSTLKIQPAKLEDSAVYLCASSSVNTGELFFGEGSRLTVL.

V is TRBV21-1 and J is TRBJ2-5; no check of the table's D call, TRBD2, against the DNA was made. TRBV21-1 is a pseudogene. The CDR3 consists of 16 residues. CDR3 in DNA: TGTGCCAGCAGCAAAGACAGACTAGCGGGAGCAGAGACCCAGTACTTC. Translated, it gives CASSKDRLAGAETQYF.